This T cell receptor (beta chain) emerged from a study of CD8 T cells in ankylosing spondylitis. One entry per CDR3 protein results from TCRdb running MiXCR on the 5' RACE reads. Of roughly 440,000 distinct CDR3 sequences in the sample, roughly 17% were seen once. This CDR3 region has 14 residues. CDR1 and CDR2 (germline): SGHRS, YFSETQ. V gave up 7 bases and J gave up 0 bases, with 12 bases separating them. Study-wide results and caveats: Roughly 8 highly homologous variants made up a TCR beta motif, and this motif appeared characteristic of ankylosing spondylitis blood.

In its sample, this clonotype was seen a few times. Its target is unknown. Source material: blood, either unsorted or a sorted T cell fraction (not recorded which). This receptor was taken from a male donor with ankylosing spondylitis. The rearrangement uses TRBV5-1 and TRBJ2-3; D unresolved. The CDR3 loop is CASANRQSTDTQYF. In nucleotides, the CDR3 is TGCGCCAGCGCCAATAGGCAAAGCACAGATACGCAGTATTTT.